This T cell receptor (beta chain) derives from a study of blood T cell repertoires in COVID-19. Study context: Whether acute or convalescent, the COVID-19 samples came from the United States, Italy and Spain.

The germline V gene has CDR1 LGHDT and CDR2 YNNKEL (reference sequence). This CDR3 spans 13 amino acids. The ends lost 8 bases at V and 6 bases at J; junction bases unmatched: 1. In the authors' workflow: Nucleated cell counts were estimated from reference gene primer amplification. Profiled with immunoSEQ multiplex PCR; TCRdb holds only in-frame clones, not every one. V and J calls plus clone size are reproduced from that table; the DNA served to infer D and trimming. Seen here are roughly 140,000 clones, about 90% observed once, and the top ten hold 2.3%. This clonotype was sampled from a human donor in a cohort sampled during active COVID-19. This chain uses TRBV3-1 (or the pseudogene TRBV3-2) with TRBJ2-3; 14 bases are shared with TRBD2. The sequencing sample was made of peripheral blood. CDR3 amino acids: CASRTSGRDTQYF. CDR3 nucleotide sequence: TGTGCCAGCCGGACTAGCGGGAGGGATACGCAGTATTTT.